The next 22 T cell receptor beta chains were all read from a single sample in a study of OX40 agonist ivuxolimab in advanced cancers. Profiled with immunoSEQ multiplex PCR; TCRdb holds only in-frame clones, not every one. The table includes roughly 71,000 clones, around 88% detected once. Sample: CD4+ or CD8+ T cells sorted from blood, taken in a trial of the OX40 agonist ivuxolimab. These receptor sequences come from an adult with an advanced solid tumor such as melanoma, head and neck, liver or kidney cancer.

This rearrangement joins TRBV7-6 to TRBJ1-1, with D possibly TRBD1 on 5 matching bases. The CDR3 length is 13 residues. V lost 4 bases, J lost 3 bases, and 9 bases lay in between. The germline V gene encodes CDR1 SGHVS and CDR2 FNYEAQ. As DNA, the CDR3 is TGTGCCAGCAGCTCCCGACAGCACACTGAAGCTTTCTTT. It yields the protein CASSSRQHTEAFF.

CDR3 sequence reads: CASTLGTSNYGYTF. CDR3 nucleotide sequence: TGTGCCAGCACCCTTGGGACCTCTAACTATGGCTACACCTTC. This chain links TRBV6-6 with TRBJ1-2, with D possibly TRBD1 on 5 matching bases. The CDR3 spans 14 residues. Trimming shortened V by 7 bases and J by 0 bases, and 12 bases separated the two germline ends. Germline loops: CDR1 MNHNY, CDR2 SVGAGI (reference sequence).

This sequence joins TRBV10-2 and TRBJ2-5, with D perhaps matching TRBD2 (5 bases). Germline CDR1 is WSHSY and CDR2 is SAAADI. The CDR3 covers 13 residues. V gave up 0 bases and J gave up 7 bases, with 9 bases separating them. The CDR3 here is CASSESRDGTQYF. DNA for the CDR3: TGCGCCAGCAGTGAGTCCCGGGATGGGACCCAGTACTTC.

The chain has TRBV25-1 and TRBJ1-4; TRBD1 matches at 9 bases. Per the germline V gene, CDR1 is MGHDK and CDR2 is SYGVNS. V trimming: 4 bases; J trimming: 7 bases; junction bases outside the gene matches: 4. CDR3 length: 14 residues. CDR3 sequence reads: CASSAQGQGEKLFF. The CDR3 DNA sequence: TGTGCCAGCAGTGCACAGGGACAGGGTGAAAAACTGTTTTTT.

This clone was recorded a few times. The chain joins TRBV19 to TRBJ1-1; D ambiguous. Per the germline V gene, CDR1 is LNHDA and CDR2 is SQIVND (reference sequence). The V gene lost 6 bases and the J gene lost 0 bases, with 14 bases spanning the gap. The CDR3 has 15 amino acids. CDR3 loop: CASSLPPVMNTEAFF. The CDR3 DNA sequence: TGTGCCAGTAGCCTCCCACCCGTTATGAACACTGAAGCTTTCTTT.

This chain links TRBV6-5 with TRBJ2-3, with D perhaps matching TRBD1 (6 bases). The CDR3 is made up of 16 amino acids. Trimming cost V 4 bases and J 0 bases, with 14 bases left between them. CDR1 MNHEY and CDR2 SVGAGI come from the germline V gene. The DNA for the CDR3 is TGTGCCAGCAGTTCCCCGGACAGATATAGCACAGATACGCAGTATTTT. Residues: CASSSPDRYSTDTQYF.

The gene calls are TRBV28 and TRBJ1-2, with 10 bases that match TRBD1. V lost 4 bases and J lost 6; bases outside the gene matches: 23. Germline V gene lookup returns CDR1 MDHEN and CDR2 SYDVKM. The CDR3 spans 20 residues. In nucleotides, the CDR3 is TGTGCCAGCAGTTCCCCCGATCCTTCCCGACGGGACAGGGGTTGGAATGGCTACACCTTC. Its translation is CASSSPDPSRRDRGWNGYTF.

The chain uses TRBV7-9 and TRBJ1-2; D perhaps matches TRBD1 (5 bases). The CDR3 loop spans 14 amino acids. V was trimmed by 0 bases and J by 3 bases, leaving 8 bases between them. Per the germline V gene, CDR1 is SEHNR and CDR2 is FQNEAQ (reference sequence). The CDR3 is CASSLADSYYGYTF. The CDR3 region has the DNA TGTGCCAGCAGCTTAGCCGACAGCTACTATGGCTACACCTTC.

V is TRBV30 and J is TRBJ1-6; 10 bases agree with TRBD1. V lost 2 bases to trimming and J lost 5 bases; unmatched junction nucleotides: 6. This CDR3 is 16 amino acids long. CDR1 and CDR2 (germline): GTSNPN, SVGIG (reference sequence). CDR3 in amino acids: CAWSRDRGPNNSPLHF. DNA of the CDR3: TGTGCCTGGAGTAGAGACAGGGGGCCGAATAATTCACCCCTCCACTTT. The variable domain in full, with the rest retrieved from reference TRBV30 and TRBJ1-6, is SQTIHQWPATLVQPVGSPLSLECTVEGTSNPNLYWYRQAAGRGLQLLFYSVGIGQISSEVPQNLSASRPQDRQFILSSKKLLLSDSGFYLCAWSRDRGPNNSPLHFGNGTRLTVT.

This sequence joins TRBV2 and TRBJ2-3; TRBD2 agrees at 8 bases. V dropped 2 bases and J dropped 1; count of bases not matched to a gene: 5. CDR3 length equals 16 residues. Germline V gene lookup returns CDR1 SNHLY and CDR2 FYNNEI. Here the CDR3 reads CASSEIAGTRTDTQYF. Written as DNA, the CDR3 is TGTGCCAGCAGTGAAATAGCGGGGACCCGCACAGATACGCAGTATTTT.

The chain has TRBV11-2 and TRBJ2-1; unclear D gene. Germline-derived CDR1 and CDR2 are SGHAT and FQNNGV. The V gene lost 1 base and the J gene lost 4 bases, with 2 bases spanning the gap. CDR3 length: 12 residues. CDR3 amino acids: CASSLVYNEQFF. CDR3 coding DNA: TGTGCCAGCAGCTTAGTTTACAATGAGCAGTTCTTC.

In this sample, this clone turned up a few times. For the CDR3, the DNA is TGCGCCAGCAGCCGCCTGCCGGTGGACGAGCAGTACTTC. Translation: CASSRLPVDEQYF. The V gene is TRBV4-1, the J gene TRBJ2-7, with unresolved D. This CDR3 has 13 residues. CDR1 is MGHRA, CDR2 YSYEKL, per germline. The V end lost 4 bases, the J end lost 5 bases, and 12 bases lay between the germline ends.

This rearrangement joins TRBV11-3 to TRBJ2-2; weak D call: TRBD1 (6 bases). This CDR3 comprises 13 residues. Trimming took off 5 bases at V and 7 bases at J, with 11 bases between the two ends. CDR1 is SGHNT and CDR2 is YENEEA in the germline V gene. The CDR3 reads CASSQTGLGELFF. DNA of the CDR3: TGTGCCAGCAGCCAGACAGGTCTCGGGGAGCTGTTTTTT.

The chain is built from TRBV4-1 and TRBJ1-1, with a possible D match to TRBD1 (5 bases). Trimming removed 0 bases at V and 10 bases at J, with 15 bases between. CDR3 length: 14 residues. From germline, CDR1 is MGHRA and CDR2 YSYEKL. This CDR3 reads CASSQDSGVGGAFF. The CDR3 region has the DNA TGCGCCAGCAGCCAAGATTCGGGGGTGGGGGGAGCTTTCTTT.

The CDR3 spells CASEDSQETQYF. CDR3 in DNA: TGTGCCAGCGAAGACAGCCAAGAGACCCAGTACTTC. The chain carries TRBV6-5 and TRBJ2-5, with D perhaps TRBD1 (5 bases). Trimming removed 8 bases from V and 1 base from J, with 8 bases in between. The germline V gene encodes CDR1 MNHEY and CDR2 SVGAGI. This CDR3 spans 12 amino acids.

The chain has TRBV6-5 and TRBJ2-7, with 7 nucleotides matching TRBD1. Germline assignment: CDR1 MNHEY and CDR2 SVGAGI. The trim removed 2 bases at V and 8 bases at J, leaving 6 bases unmatched. The CDR3 runs to 13 residues. The CDR3 coding sequence is TGTGCCAGCAGTTACGGCGACAGGGAGCAGCAGTACTTC. Protein sequence: CASSYGDREQQYF.

Only a few counts were recorded for this clone. The chain has TRBV18 and TRBJ1-1, with a possible D match to TRBD1 (5 bases). V was clipped by 3 bases and J by 1 base, with 9 bases between them. Germline CDR1 and CDR2: KGHSH and LQKENI. This CDR3 comprises 14 residues. The CDR3 protein is CASSPWGENTEAFF. The CDR3 DNA is TGTGCCAGCTCACCTTGGGGCGAGAACACTGAAGCTTTCTTT.

This chain joins TRBV18 and TRBJ2-5, with 12 bases fitting TRBD2. The germline gives CDR1 KGHSH, CDR2 LQKENI. The CDR3 covers 15 residues. With V trimmed by 3 bases and J by 5 bases, 4 bases remained unmatched. The CDR3 DNA is TGTGCCAGCTCACCGACTAGCGGGGGCTTGGAGACCCAGTACTTC. This translates into CASSPTSGGLETQYF.

This chain connects TRBV5-4 to TRBJ2-5; the D is unclear. Trimming left V 1 base short and J 1 base short, with 11 bases between. Germline V lookup: CDR1 SGHNT, CDR2 YYREEE (reference sequence). This CDR3 has 15 amino acids. The CDR3: CASSLRVGSQETQYF. CDR3 in DNA: TGTGCCAGCAGCTTGAGAGTTGGGTCCCAAGAGACCCAGTACTTC.

This clone has a single count. V and J are TRBV4-1 and TRBJ1-2; TRBD1 matches at 10 bases. The germline V gene has CDR1 MGHRA and CDR2 YSYEKL. V was pared by 0 bases and J by 8 bases, with 9 bases of the junction left unmatched. The CDR3 contains 16 residues. CDR3 bases: TGCGCCAGCAGCCAAGAGGGGACAGGGGTCTCCCTGGGCTACACCTTC. Translating it yields CASSQEGTGVSLGYTF.

This chain links TRBV9 with TRBJ2-7; 10 bases fit TRBD2. J lost 3 bases, V lost 4 bases, and 13 bases had no gene match. Germline loops: CDR1 SGDLS, CDR2 YYNGEE. This CDR3 has 17 amino acids. The CDR3 bases are TGTGCCAGCAGCCCTACCAGTTTTTCTAGCGGGGGCTACGAGCAGTACTTC. Amino acid sequence: CASSPTSFSSGGYEQYF.

The V call is TRBV5-5, the J call TRBJ2-7; the match to TRBD1 covers 9 bases. The germline V gene encodes CDR1 SGHKS and CDR2 YYEKEE (reference sequence). V was pared by 0 bases and J by 3 bases, with 4 bases of the junction left unmatched. CDR3 size: 15 residues. The CDR3 loop reads CASSLALGQGYEQYF. Here the CDR3 DNA reads TGTGCCAGCAGCTTGGCTCTGGGACAGGGCTACGAGCAGTACTTC. Complete variable domain (other parts from reference TRBV5-5 and TRBJ2-7): DAGVTQSPTHLIKTRGQQVTLRCSPISGHKSVSWYQQVLGQGPQFIFQYYEKEERGRGNFPDRFSARQFPNYSSELNVNALLLGDSALYLCASSLALGQGYEQYFGPGTRLTVT.